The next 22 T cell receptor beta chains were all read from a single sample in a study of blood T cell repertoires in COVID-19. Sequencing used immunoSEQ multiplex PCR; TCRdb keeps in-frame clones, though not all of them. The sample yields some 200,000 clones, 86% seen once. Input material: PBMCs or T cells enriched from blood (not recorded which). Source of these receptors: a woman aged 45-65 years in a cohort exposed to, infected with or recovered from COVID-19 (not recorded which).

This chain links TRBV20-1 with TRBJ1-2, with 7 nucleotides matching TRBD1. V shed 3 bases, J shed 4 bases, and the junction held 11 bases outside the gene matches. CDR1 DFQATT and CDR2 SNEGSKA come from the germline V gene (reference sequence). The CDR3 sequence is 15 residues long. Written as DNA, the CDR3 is TGCAGTGCTAGTAATGTACGGGACAGCATCTATGGCTACACCTTC. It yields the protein CSASNVRDSIYGYTF.

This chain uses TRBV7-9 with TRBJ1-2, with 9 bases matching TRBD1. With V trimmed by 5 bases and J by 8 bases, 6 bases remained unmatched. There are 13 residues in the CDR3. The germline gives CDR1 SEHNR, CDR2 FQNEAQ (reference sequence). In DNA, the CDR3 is TGTGCCAGCAGCACACAGGGGGCTCGAGGCTACACCTTC. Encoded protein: CASSTQGARGYTF.

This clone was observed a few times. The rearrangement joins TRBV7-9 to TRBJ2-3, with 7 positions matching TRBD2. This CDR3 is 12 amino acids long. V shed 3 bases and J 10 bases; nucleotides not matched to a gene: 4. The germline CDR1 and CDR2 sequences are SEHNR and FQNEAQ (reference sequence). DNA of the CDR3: TGTGCCAGCAGCTTGCAGGGAGGGCCGCAGTATTTT. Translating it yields CASSLQGGPQYF.

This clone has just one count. The CDR3, as DNA: TGTGCCAGCTCACCCCAGACAGGGGGCGAGTCCCAGCATTTT. Its protein is CASSPQTGGESQHF. The rearrangement uses TRBV18 and TRBJ1-5; 10 bases map to TRBD1. V trimming: 3 bases; J trimming: 11 bases; junction bases outside the gene matches: 7. Germline assignment: CDR1 KGHSH and CDR2 LQKENI. This CDR3 is 14 amino acids long.

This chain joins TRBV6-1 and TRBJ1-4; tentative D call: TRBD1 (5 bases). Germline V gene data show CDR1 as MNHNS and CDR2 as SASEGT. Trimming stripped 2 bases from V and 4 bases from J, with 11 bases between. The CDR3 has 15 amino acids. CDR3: CASSEWQGVNEKLFF. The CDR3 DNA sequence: TGTGCCAGCAGTGAATGGCAGGGTGTTAATGAAAAACTGTTTTTT.

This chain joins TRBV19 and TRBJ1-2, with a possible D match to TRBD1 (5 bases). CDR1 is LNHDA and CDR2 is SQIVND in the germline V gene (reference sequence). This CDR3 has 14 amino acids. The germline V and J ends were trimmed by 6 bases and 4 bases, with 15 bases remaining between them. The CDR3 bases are TGTGCCAGTAGAGCGCCGGGGGGTCGCTATGGCTACACCTTC. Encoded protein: CASRAPGGRYGYTF.

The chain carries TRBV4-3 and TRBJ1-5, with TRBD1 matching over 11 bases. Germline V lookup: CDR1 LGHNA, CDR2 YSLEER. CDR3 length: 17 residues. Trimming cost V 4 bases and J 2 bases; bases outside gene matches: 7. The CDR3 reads CASSPGTGGLGNQPQHF. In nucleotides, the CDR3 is TGCGCCAGCAGCCCCGGGACAGGGGGTTTAGGCAATCAGCCCCAGCATTTT.

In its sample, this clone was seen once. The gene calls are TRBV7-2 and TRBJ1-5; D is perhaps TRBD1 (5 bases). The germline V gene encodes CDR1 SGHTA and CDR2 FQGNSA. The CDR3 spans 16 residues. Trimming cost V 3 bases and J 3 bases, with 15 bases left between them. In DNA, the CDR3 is TGTGCCAGCAGCTTGACCGCCGTAGGGGCCAATCAGCCCCAGCATTTT. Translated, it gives CASSLTAVGANQPQHF.

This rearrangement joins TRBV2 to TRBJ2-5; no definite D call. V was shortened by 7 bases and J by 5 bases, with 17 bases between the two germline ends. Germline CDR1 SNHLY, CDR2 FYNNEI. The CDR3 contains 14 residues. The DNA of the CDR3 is TGTGCCAGCAAGAGCTTCGGAGTTTCGGAGACCCAGTACTTC. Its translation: CASKSFGVSETQYF. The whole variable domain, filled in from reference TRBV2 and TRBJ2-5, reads EPEVTQTPSHQVTQMGQEVILRCVPISNHLYFYWYRQILGQKVEFLVSFYNNEISEKSEIFDDQFSVERPDGSNFTLKIRSTKLEDSAMYFCASKSFGVSETQYFGPGTRLLVL.

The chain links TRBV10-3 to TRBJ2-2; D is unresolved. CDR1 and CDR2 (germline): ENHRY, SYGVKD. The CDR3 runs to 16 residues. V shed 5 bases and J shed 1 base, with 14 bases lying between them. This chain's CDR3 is CAISSSKRWNTGELFF. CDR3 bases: TGTGCCATCAGTTCCTCTAAAAGATGGAACACCGGGGAGCTGTTTTTT.

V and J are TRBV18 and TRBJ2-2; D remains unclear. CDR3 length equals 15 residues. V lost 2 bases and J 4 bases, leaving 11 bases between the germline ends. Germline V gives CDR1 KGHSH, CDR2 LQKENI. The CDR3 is CASSPSAESTGELFF. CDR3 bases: TGTGCCAGCTCACCAAGCGCAGAATCCACCGGGGAGCTGTTTTTT. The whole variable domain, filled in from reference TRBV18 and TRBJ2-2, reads NAGVMQNPRHLVRRRGQEARLRCSPMKGHSHVYWYRQLPEEGLKFMVYLQKENIIDESGMPKERFSAEFPKEGPSILRIQQVVRGDSAAYFCASSPSAESTGELFFGEGSRLTVL.

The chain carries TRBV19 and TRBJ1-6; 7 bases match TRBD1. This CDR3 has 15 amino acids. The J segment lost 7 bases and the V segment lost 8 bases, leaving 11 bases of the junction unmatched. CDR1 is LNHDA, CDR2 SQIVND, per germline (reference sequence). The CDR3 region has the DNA TGTGCCAGTCGAGATCGGGACAGAAGAAATTCACCCCTCCACTTT. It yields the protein CASRDRDRRNSPLHF.

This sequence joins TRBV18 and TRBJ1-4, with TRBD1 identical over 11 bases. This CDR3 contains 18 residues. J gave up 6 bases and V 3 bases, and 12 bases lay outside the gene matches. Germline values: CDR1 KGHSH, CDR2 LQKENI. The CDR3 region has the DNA TGTGCCAGCTCACCTGGGCGCGGACAGGGGGCTACCTATGAAAAACTGTTTTTT. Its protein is CASSPGRGQGATYEKLFF.

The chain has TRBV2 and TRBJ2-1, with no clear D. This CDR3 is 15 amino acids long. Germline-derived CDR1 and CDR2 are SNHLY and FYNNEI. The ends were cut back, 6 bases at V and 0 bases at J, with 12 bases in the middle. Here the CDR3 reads CASRRLASSYNEQFF. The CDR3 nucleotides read TGTGCCAGCAGGCGTCTCGCAAGCTCCTACAATGAGCAGTTCTTC.

CDR3 sequence: CASSQELDSYGYTF. DNA of the CDR3: TGCGCCAGCAGCCAGGAACTGGACAGCTATGGCTACACCTTC. The chain combines TRBV5-1 with TRBJ1-2; the D gene is possibly TRBD1 (6 bases). The CDR3 has 14 amino acids. Germline V lookup: CDR1 SGHRS, CDR2 YFSETQ. V was cut by 4 bases and J by 4 bases, with 14 bases left in between.

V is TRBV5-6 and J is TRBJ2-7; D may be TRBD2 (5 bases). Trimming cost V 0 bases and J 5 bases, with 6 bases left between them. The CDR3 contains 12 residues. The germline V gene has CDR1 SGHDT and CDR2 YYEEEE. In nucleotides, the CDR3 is TGTGCCAGCAGCTTGGACGGGGACGAGCAGTACTTC. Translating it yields CASSLDGDEQYF.

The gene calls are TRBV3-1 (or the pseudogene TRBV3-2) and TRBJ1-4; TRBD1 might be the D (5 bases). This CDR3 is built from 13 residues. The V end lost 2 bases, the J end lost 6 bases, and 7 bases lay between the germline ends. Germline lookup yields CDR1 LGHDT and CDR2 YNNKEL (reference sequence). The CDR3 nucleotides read TGTGCCAGCAGCCAACTAGGGGATGAAAAACTGTTTTTT. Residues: CASSQLGDEKLFF.

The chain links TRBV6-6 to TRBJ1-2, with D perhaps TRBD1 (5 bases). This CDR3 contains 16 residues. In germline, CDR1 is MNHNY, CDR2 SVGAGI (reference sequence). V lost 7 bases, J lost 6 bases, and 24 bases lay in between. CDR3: CASTPGAGGFLHGYTF. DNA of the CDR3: TGTGCCAGCACTCCCGGGGCAGGAGGGTTTTTACATGGCTACACCTTC.

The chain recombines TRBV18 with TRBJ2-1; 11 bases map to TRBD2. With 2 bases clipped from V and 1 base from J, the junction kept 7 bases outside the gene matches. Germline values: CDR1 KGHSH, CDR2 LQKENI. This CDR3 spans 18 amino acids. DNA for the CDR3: TGTGCCAGCTCACCATCGAATAGCGGGGGGGGATCCTACAATGAGCAGTTCTTC. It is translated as CASSPSNSGGGSYNEQFF.

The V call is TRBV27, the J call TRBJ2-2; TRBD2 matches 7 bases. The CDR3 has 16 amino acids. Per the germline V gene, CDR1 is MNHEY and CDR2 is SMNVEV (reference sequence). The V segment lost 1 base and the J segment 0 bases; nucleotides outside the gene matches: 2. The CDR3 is CASSLFGGANTGELFF. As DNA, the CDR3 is TGTGCCAGCAGTTTATTTGGGGGGGCGAACACCGGGGAGCTGTTTTTT.

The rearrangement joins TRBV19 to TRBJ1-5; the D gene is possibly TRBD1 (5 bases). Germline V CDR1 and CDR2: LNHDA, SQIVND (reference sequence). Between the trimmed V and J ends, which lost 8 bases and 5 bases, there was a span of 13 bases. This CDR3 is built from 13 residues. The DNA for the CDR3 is TGTGCCAGTTCGGACATCGTTGATCAGCCCCAGCATTTT. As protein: CASSDIVDQPQHF. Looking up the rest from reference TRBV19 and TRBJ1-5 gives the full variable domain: DGGITQSPKYLFRKEGQNVTLSCEQNLNHDAMYWYRQDPGQGLRLIYYSQIVNDFQKGDIAEGYSVSREKKESFPLTVTSAQKNPTAFYLCASSDIVDQPQHFGDGTRLSIL.

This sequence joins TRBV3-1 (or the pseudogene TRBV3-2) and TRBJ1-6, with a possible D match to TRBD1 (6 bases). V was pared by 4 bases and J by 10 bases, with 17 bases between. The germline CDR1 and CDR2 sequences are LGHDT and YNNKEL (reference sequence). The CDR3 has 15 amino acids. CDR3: CASSRENRVGSPLHF. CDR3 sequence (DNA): TGTGCCAGCAGCCGCGAGAACAGGGTCGGATCACCCCTCCACTTT.